This T cell receptor (beta chain) originates from a study of T cell changes during pregnancy in multiple sclerosis. Trimming cost V 7 bases and J 4 bases, with 10 bases left between them. The V gene's germline CDR1 is SNHLY and CDR2 FYNNEI. The CDR3 length is 12 residues. Sequenced by immunoSEQ multiplex PCR; TCRdb stores in-frame clones only, minus some. The sample lists around 55,000 clones; 85% to 90% were seen once. This clonotype was sampled from a female donor with multiple sclerosis, enrolled in a pregnancy study. This sequence joins TRBV2 and TRBJ1-2, with D possibly TRBD1 on 5 matching bases. Source: CD4+ T cells from peripheral blood mononuclear cells, taken in the first trimester of pregnancy. CDR3 residues: CASIRTSYGYTF. The CDR3 DNA is TGTGCCAGCATTAGGACAAGCTATGGCTACACCTTC.